This note documents a single TCR beta chain sequence. Its matching antigen is unknown. Other DNA sequences in this sample translate to the same CDR3. These data originate in a study of shared clonotypes between healthy human individuals. Splitting the CD4+ cells yielded a CD45RA+ naive subset and a CD45RA-negative memory subset. Study-wide findings and caveats: Naive subsets usually exceeded memory subsets in estimated richness.

Deep level was the assay's run setting. The data were produced by immunoSEQ multiplex PCR, yet TCRdb's version contains in-frame clones alone and is incomplete. The profile shows about 2.4 million clones, approximately 93% of them singletons. The TCR comes from a young man in good health. Some clones in this sample may be carry-over from other donors' samples. The sample was naive CD4+ T cells from PBMCs. Described subset: CD45RA+ positively selected.

The CDR3 reads CASSPSGQGNYGYTF. The CDR3 coding sequence is TGCGCCAGCAGCCCCAGCGGACAGGGTAACTATGGCTACACCTTC. The chain is built from TRBV5-1 and TRBJ1-2; the match to TRBD1 covers 8 bases. This CDR3 spans 15 amino acids. Trimming cost V 4 bases and J 1 base; bases outside gene matches: 6. Germline CDR1 and CDR2: SGHRS and YFSETQ.